This TCR beta chain was obtained from a study of T cells after yellow fever vaccination. Each CDR3 protein gets one entry after TCRdb re-called the 5' RACE reads with MiXCR. The sample contains some 300,000 distinct CDR3 sequences, 7.5% to 9.5% of which appear only once. Trimming left V 3 bases short and J 4 bases short, with 8 bases between. The CDR3 loop spans 13 amino acids. Germline assignment: CDR1 LGHDT and CDR2 YNNKEL (reference sequence). The chain couples TRBV3-1 to TRBJ2-3; no reliable D call. The origin of this receptor is a man aged 18-30 years who received the YFV17D yellow fever vaccine. Sequenced material: CD4+ T cells sorted from PBMCs, taken 5 days after the yellow fever booster vaccination. CDR3 region: CASSHFPPDTQYF. The CDR3 region has the DNA TGTGCCAGCAGCCATTTTCCCCCAGATACGCAGTATTTT.